The clone carrying this T cell receptor beta chain was counted only a few times. Its cognate antigen is unknown. T lymphocytes (CD4+ and CD8+) were sorted from PBMCs. The germline V and J ends were trimmed by 10 bases and 7 bases, with 16 bases remaining between them. Germline CDR1 SNHLY, CDR2 FYNNEI. The CDR3 runs to 12 residues. This entry belongs to a study of CD8+ T cells in alopecia areata. General observations from the study: Scalp sequencing also captures normal skin's resident alphabeta T cells. Patients showed less clear TCR sequence sharing than mice, possibly partly because of HLA diversity.

Extracted RNA was reverse transcribed into cDNA, the sequencing template. Here immunoSEQ multiplex PCR was the method, and the copy in TCRdb shows in-frame clones only, minus some. In the table there are about 140,000 clones, 55% of which are singletons. Sample: CD4+ T cells sorted from blood. The clonotype comes from a human donor in good health. The V call is TRBV2, the J call TRBJ1-1; no reliable D call. CDR3 region: CATEEEAGEAFF. CDR3 in DNA: TGTGCCACGGAAGAGGAGGCAGGTGAAGCTTTCTTT.